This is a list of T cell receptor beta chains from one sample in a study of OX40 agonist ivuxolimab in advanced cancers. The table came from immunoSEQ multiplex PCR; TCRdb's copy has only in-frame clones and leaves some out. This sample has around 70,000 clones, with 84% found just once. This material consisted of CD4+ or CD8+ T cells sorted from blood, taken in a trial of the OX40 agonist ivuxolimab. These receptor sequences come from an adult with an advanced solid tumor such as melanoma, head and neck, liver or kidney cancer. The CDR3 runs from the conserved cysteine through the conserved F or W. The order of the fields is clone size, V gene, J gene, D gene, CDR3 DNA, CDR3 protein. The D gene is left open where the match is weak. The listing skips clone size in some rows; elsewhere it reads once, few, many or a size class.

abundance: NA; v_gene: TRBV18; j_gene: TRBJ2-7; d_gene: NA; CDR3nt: TGTGCCAGCTCACCTTTGGGGACCGCCTACGAGCAGTACTTC; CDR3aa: CASSPLGTAYEQYF
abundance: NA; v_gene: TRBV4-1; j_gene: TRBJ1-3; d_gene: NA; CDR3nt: TGCGCCAGCAGCCAAGGACAGGCGTCCTCTGGAAACACCATATATTTT; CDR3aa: CASSQGQASSGNTIYF
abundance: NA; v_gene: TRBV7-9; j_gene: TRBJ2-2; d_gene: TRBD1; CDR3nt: TGTGCCAGCAGCTTACTGACAGGGGCCGGGGAGCTGTTTTTT; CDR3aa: CASSLLTGAGELFF
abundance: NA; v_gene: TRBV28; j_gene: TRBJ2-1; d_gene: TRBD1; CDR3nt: TGTGCCAGCAGGACAGGGATAAAGTCCGATGAGCAGTTCTTC; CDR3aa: CASRTGIKSDEQFF
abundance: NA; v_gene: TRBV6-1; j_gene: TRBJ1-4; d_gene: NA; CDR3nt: TGTGCCGCTAGAGGCATCTACAATGAAAAACTGTTTTTT; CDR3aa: CAARGIYNEKLFF
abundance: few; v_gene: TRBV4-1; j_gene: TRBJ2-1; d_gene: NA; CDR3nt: TGCGCCAGCAGCCAAGCCGACATGGGCTTCTCCTACAATGAGCAGTTCTTC; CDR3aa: CASSQADMGFSYNEQFF
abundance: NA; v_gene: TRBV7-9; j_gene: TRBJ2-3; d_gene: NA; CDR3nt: TGTGCCAGCAGCTCGATGCGGGCAGCCTACGGCACAGATACGCAGTATTTT; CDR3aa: CASSSMRAAYGTDTQYF
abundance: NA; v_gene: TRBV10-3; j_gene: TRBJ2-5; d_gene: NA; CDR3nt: TGTGCCATCAGTGATGAACAGGGATTCCAAGAGACCCAGTACTTC; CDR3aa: CAISDEQGFQETQYF
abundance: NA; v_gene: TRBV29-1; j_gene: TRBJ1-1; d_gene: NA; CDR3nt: TGCAGCGTTGCCCCAGGAAACACTGAAGCTTTCTTT; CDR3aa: CSVAPGNTEAFF
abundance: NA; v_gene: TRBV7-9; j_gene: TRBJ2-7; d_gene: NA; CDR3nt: TGTGCCAGCAGCCCCCCGAATGACAACGAGCAGTACTTC; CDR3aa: CASSPPNDNEQYF
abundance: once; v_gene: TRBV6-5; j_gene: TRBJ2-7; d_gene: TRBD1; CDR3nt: TGTGCCAGCAGTTACGACAGGGGGAGCTACGAGCAGTACTTC; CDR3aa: CASSYDRGSYEQYF
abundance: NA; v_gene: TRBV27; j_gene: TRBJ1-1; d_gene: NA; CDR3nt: TGTGCCAGCAGTCCAGGAACACAGACGAACACTGAAGCTTTCTTT; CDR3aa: CASSPGTQTNTEAFF
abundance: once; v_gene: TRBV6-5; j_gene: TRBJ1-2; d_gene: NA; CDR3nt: TGTGCCAGCAGTCTTCGAACCAGCCGTGGCTACACCTTC; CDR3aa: CASSLRTSRGYTF
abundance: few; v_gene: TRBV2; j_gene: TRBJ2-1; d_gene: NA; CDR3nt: TGTGCCAGCAGTGGCGGGCTTGAGCAGTTCTTC; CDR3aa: CASSGGLEQFF
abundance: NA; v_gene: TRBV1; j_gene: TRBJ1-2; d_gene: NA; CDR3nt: TGCACCAGCAGCCGTCGGGGTAATGGCTACACCTTC; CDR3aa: CTSSRRGNGYTF
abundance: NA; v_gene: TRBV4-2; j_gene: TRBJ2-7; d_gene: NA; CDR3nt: TGTGCCAGCAGCCAAGAGCGGGGAGCCGAGCAGTACTTC; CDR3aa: CASSQERGAEQYF
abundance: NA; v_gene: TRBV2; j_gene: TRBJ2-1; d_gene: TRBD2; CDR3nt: TGTGCCAGCAGATACCTGGCGGGGGGCAACAATGAGCAGTTCTTC; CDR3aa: CASRYLAGGNNEQFF
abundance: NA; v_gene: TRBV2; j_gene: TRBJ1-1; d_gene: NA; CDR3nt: TGTGCCAGCAGTGAGGGGCGGAGTATCACTGAAGCTTTCTTT; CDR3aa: CASSEGRSITEAFF
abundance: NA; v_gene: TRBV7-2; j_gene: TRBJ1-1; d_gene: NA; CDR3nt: TGTGCCAGCAGCTTTAAGGGCACTGAAGCTTTCTTT; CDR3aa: CASSFKGTEAFF
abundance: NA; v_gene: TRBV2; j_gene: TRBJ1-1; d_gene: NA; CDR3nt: TGTGCCAGCAGGCCATTCACAGGTCGGAACACTGAAGCTTTCTTT; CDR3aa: CASRPFTGRNTEAFF
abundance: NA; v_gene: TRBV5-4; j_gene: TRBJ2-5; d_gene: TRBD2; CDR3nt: TGTGCCAGCAGCTTGGCCGTGAGCGGGAGGGCCGTAGGAGAGACCCAGTACTTC; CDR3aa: CASSLAVSGRAVGETQYF
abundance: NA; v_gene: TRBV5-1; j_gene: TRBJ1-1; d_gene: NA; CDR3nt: TGCGCCAGCAGCATTGATTCGAACACTGAAGCTTTCTTT; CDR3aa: CASSIDSNTEAFF
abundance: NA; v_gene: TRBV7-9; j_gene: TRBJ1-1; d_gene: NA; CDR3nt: TGTGCCAGCAGCTGGGGTTTTGCAGGGGACTTGAACACTGAAGCTTTCTTT; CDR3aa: CASSWGFAGDLNTEAFF
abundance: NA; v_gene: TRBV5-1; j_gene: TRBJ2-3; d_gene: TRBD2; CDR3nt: TGCGCCAGCAGCGAGGGACTAGCGGGAGGGGCAGATACGCAGTATTTT; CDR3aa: CASSEGLAGGADTQYF
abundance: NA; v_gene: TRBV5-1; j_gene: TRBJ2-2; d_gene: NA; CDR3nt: TGCGCCAGCAGCTTGGCGTCGGTGAACACCGGGGAGCTGTTTTTT; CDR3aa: CASSLASVNTGELFF
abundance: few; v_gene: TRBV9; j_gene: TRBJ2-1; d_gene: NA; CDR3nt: TGTGCCAGCAGCGTAGGGGCGGGACCGGGGTATGAGCAGTTCTTC; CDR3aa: CASSVGAGPGYEQFF
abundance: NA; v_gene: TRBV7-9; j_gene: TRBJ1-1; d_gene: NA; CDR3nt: TGTGCCAGCAGCCTACAGGGGAACACTGAAGCTTTCTTT; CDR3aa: CASSLQGNTEAFF
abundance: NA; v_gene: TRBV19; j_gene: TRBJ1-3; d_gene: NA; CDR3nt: TGTGCCAGTAGTCTTCCCCGGGGTACTGGAAACACCATATATTTT; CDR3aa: CASSLPRGTGNTIYF
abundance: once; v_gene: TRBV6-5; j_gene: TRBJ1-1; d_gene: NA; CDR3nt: TGTGCCAGCTGGAACTTTGACACTGAAGCTTTCTTT; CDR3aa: CASWNFDTEAFF
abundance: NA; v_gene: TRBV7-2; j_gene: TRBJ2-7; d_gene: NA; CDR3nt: TGTGCCAGCAGCTTGGACAGTAGGGGCAAATCCGAGCAGTACTTC; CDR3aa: CASSLDSRGKSEQYF
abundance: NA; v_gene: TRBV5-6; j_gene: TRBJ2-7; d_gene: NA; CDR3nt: TGTGCCAGCAGCTCCAGGGTTTACGAGCAGTACTTC; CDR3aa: CASSSRVYEQYF
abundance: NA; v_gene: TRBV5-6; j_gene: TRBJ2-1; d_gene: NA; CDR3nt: TGTGCCAGCAGCTTGCTAACCAGTGAGCAGTTCTTC; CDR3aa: CASSLLTSEQFF
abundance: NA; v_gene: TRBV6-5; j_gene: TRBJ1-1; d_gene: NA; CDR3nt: TGTGCCAGCACCCAACAGTCCACCACTGAAGCTTTCTTT; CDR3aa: CASTQQSTTEAFF
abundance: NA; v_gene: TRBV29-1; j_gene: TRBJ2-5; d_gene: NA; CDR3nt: TGCAGCGTTGCCACCCCCGGGGAGACCCAGTACTTC; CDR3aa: CSVATPGETQYF
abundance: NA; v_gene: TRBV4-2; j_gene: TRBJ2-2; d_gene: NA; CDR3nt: TGTGCCAGCCGTGGGCGAGCCGGGGAGCTGTTTTTT; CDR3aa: CASRGRAGELFF
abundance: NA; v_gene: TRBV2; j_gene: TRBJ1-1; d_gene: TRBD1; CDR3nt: TGTGCCAGCAGTGTCAGCTTCCAGGGGGCCGGCACTGAAGCTTTCTTT; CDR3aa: CASSVSFQGAGTEAFF
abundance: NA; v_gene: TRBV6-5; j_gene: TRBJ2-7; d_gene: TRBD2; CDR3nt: TGTGCCAGCAGGGGAGGGAATCTCTACGAGCAGTACTTC; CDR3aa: CASRGGNLYEQYF
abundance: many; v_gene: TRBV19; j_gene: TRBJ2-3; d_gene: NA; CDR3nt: TGTGCCAGTACCACAGGAGAAGGCACAGATACGCAGTATTTT; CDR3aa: CASTTGEGTDTQYF
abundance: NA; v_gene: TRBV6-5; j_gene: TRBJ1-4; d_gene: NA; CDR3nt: TGTGCCAGCAGCCGTTACGGGGCTGGTGAAAAACTGTTTTTT; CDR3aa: CASSRYGAGEKLFF
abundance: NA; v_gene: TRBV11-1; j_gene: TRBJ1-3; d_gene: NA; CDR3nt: TGTGCCAGCAGCTTGACAGGCTCCTCTGGAAACACCATATATTTT; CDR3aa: CASSLTGSSGNTIYF
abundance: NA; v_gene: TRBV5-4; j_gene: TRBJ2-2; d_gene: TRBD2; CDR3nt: TGTGCCAGCAGAGCGGGGTTGAATACCGGGGAGCTGTTTTTT; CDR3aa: CASRAGLNTGELFF
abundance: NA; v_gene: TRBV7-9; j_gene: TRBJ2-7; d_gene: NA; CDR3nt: TGTGCCAGCAGCTTAAGACAGGCTCTACACGAGCAGTACTTC; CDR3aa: CASSLRQALHEQYF